This T cell receptor beta chain was identified during a study of T cell clonotyping in hematopoietic cell transplantation. Points from the study as a whole: Pathologically expanded recipient clonotypes increased progressively from day 30 to day 180 as diversity fell. Cells were unsorted, so CD4 and CD8 contributions were not separated. Broader posttransplant TCR repertoire diversity was predicted by graft donor and pretransplant recipient Inverse Simpson Index values.

To note about this clone: Its target is unknown.

The time point is: recipient sample about 28 days before transplant, after cytoreduction. Recipient blood drawn about 28 days pretransplant and days 30, 100, 180 after. Assay used: immunoSEQ multiplex PCR; TCRdb lists only in-frame clones, some missing. The sample records several thousand clones, roughly three quarters being singletons. Trimming removed 3 bases at V and 4 bases at J, with 19 bases between. The CDR3 totals 15 residues. Germline assignment: CDR1 GTSNPN and CDR2 SVGIG (reference sequence). This specimen was peripheral blood mononuclear cells, taken before stem cell transplant. The source is a man between 60 and 75 years old with acute myeloid leukemia. Some clones in this sample may be carry-over from other donors' samples. The rearrangement uses TRBV30 and TRBJ2-7; weak D call: TRBD1 (7 bases). The CDR3 DNA is TGTGCCTGGAGCGACGGCGGGACAGCTCGATACGAGCAGTACTTC. This codes for CAWSDGGTARYEQYF.